Sequencing of this T cell receptor beta chain was carried out in a study of vaccination and CD4 T cells after COVID-19 (dated 2022 in TCRdb). With respect to the entire study: Convalescent patients had a positive SARS-CoV-2 result on nasal swab PCR, and of these patients, several had mild disease and one had severe disease. Six males and four females were included in the convalescent cohort, with two Hispanic individuals, seven Caucasians, two Asians and one multiracial person represented. Two doses of either the Pfizer-BioNTech BNT162b2 vaccine (n=8) or the Moderna mRNA-1273 vaccine (n=2) were administered to participants. Post-COVID blood samples from convalescent patients were collected a median of roughly 100 days after diagnosis, with a range of roughly 30 to 161 days. Post-vaccine blood samples were obtained a median of around 67 days after the second vaccine dose, with a range of roughly 13 to 250 days. The cultures were stimulated with overlapping spike peptide pools from SARS-CoV-2 and from the common cold coronaviruses HCoV-NL63, HCoV-OC43 and HCoV-229E. As controls, cultures received a CEFX viral epitope pool (the positive control), an HIV-1 Nef peptide pool (the negative control), or no peptide at all. The spike-specific CD4+ TCR repertoire was compared before and after mRNA vaccination in approximately ten COVID-19 convalescent patients and a few infection-naive healthy vaccine recipients. The study at large found these results: An increase in the median number of SARS-CoV-2-reactive clonotypes from approximately 20 after infection to roughly 38 after vaccination was observed, but the change was not found to be significant. The number of convalescent patients in the study was relatively small, and the study did not examine early timepoints following natural infection. Of the vaccine-specific clones found in convalescent patients, nearly all (304 of 307) were mono-reactive for SARS-CoV-2 spike instead of being cross-reactive with common cold coronaviruses. Among convalescent patients, a median around 83% of the SARS-CoV-2-reactive clones seen after vaccination appeared only after vaccination, which suggests priming specific to the vaccine.

What the treatment or condition label conveys for this sample: approximately nine-day PBMC culture with coronavirus spike peptide pools or control peptides (ViraFEST assay). The ViraFEST assay was used in the study, in which antigen-specific T cells were expanded with peptide pools and expanded clonotypes were subsequently identified by TCR sequencing. The convalescent patients' positive SARS-CoV-2 PCR tests were from March to December 2020, which was before the Alpha, Beta and Delta variants emerged in the United States. PBMCs were cultured at roughly 1.8 million per well in IMDM supplemented with approximately 5.3% human AB serum and 9.5 to 10 IU/ml IL-2, with approximately 9.2 ug/ml peptide pools added. Half of the culture medium was replaced with fresh IL-2-containing medium on days 3 and 7. Once the cells had been in culture for 9 to 10 days, the EasySep CD4+ T cell isolation kit was used to isolate CD4+ T cells by negative selection. PBMCs were separated from whole blood using Ficoll-Paque Plus gradient centrifugation and then either used fresh or cryopreserved at -140C. Culture conditions were generally each tested in triplicate wells.

The method behind the library was PCR. DNA from cultured CD4+ T cells was subjected to TCR sequencing with the Oncomine TCR Beta short-read assay at the Johns Hopkins FTIC core. The QIAamp micro DNA kit was used to extract genomic DNA from the cultured CD4+ T cells. The Oncomine TCR Beta libraries from cultured CD4+ T cells were pooled using unique dual indexes and then sequenced on an Illumina iSeq 100. The authors' pipeline ran thus. Non-productive sequences were removed, and CDR3s not starting with C, not ending with F or W, or shorter than 7 amino acids were discarded. Antigen-specific clonotypes were identified using the MANAFEST web application through comparison of peptide-stimulated wells with reference and other culture wells. Positive clones required FDR below 0.05, an odds ratio above 5, and productive frequency above 0.1% in at least two of three replicate wells. A clonotype counted as cross-reactive if it showed significant expansion both in the SARS-CoV-2 spike wells and in at least one common cold coronavirus spike condition. Using R version 3.6.1, CDR3 homology was evaluated through Levenshtein distances (stringdist) along with unrooted phylogenetic trees (ape). Clones were called with MiXCR by TCRdb after fastp trimmed the public reads at Q25, and only in-frame beta chains were retained. Merged by CDR3 protein, the rows form single entries marked with the most common genes and DNA. The V and J calls were not made by the authors but by TCRdb's processing. This sample has just under 20,000 distinct CDR3 sequences in its table, and about 44% of those were observed once. The ten top clones hold less than 4.5% of the sample.

This clonotype was counted only a few times. Its antigen remains unidentified. Qualities for individual bases were not recorded, and no much larger clone is one base off. Taken from cysteine to phenylalanine, the CDR3 has 15 residues. The kept DNA is CDR3 alone, 45 bases in frame from the first base. The CDR1 and CDR2 encoded by the germline V gene (reference sequence) are DFQATT and SNEGSKA. V and J are trimmed by 3 bases and 0 bases, and the gene matches miss 4 bases of the junction. This clonotype originated in a human donor who had recovered from COVID-19. The sequences come from CD4+ T cells from blood, cultured in vitro, collected before SARS-CoV-2 vaccination. The chain links TRBV20-1 with TRBJ1-3; 8 middle bases align to TRBD1. At the DNA level, the sequence is TGCAGTGCTAGGACAGGGGAGGTCTCTGGAAACACCATATATTTT. This codes for CSARTGEVSGNTIYF.